The 29 T cell receptor beta chains in this list originate from one sample, sequenced in a study of post-analysis software for immune sequencing data. Findings and caveats of the study: Patients used several TRBV segments, including TRBV5-6, TRBV5-1 and TRBV20-1, more often than controls.

No antigen has been assigned to these receptors. Prepared TCR beta cDNA libraries contained unique molecular identifiers. Via MiXCR, TCRdb re-called the PCR reads, giving one row per CDR3 protein. There are about 820,000 distinct CDR3 sequences in the sample; roughly 58% occur only once, and approximately 4.5% lies in the top ten. The source material was blood. Receptors originate from a girl between 10 and 17 years old with multiple sclerosis.

The chain employs TRBV11-1 and TRBJ2-7, with 8 nucleotides matching TRBD2. The CDR3 covers 14 residues. Germline V gives CDR1 SGHAT, CDR2 FQDESV (reference sequence). V lost 3 bases to trimming and J lost 3 bases; unmatched junction nucleotides: 4. The CDR3 loop is CASSLSGSVYEQYF. In nucleotides, the CDR3 is TGTGCCAGCAGCTTGAGCGGGAGTGTCTACGAGCAGTACTTC.

The V call is TRBV10-2, the J call TRBJ1-1; 7 bases fit TRBD1. This CDR3 has 16 residues. The V segment lost 6 bases and the J segment 0 bases; nucleotides outside the gene matches: 10. CDR1 and CDR2 (germline): WSHSY, SAAADI. CDR3 coding DNA: TGCGCCAGCAGAGAGGACAGGTCTCCGATGAACACTGAAGCTTTCTTT. It yields the protein CASREDRSPMNTEAFF.

The chain has TRBV29-1 and TRBJ2-7, with D tentatively TRBD2 (6 bases). Germline CDR1 is SQVTM and CDR2 is ANQGSEA. V was clipped by 6 bases and J by 0 bases, with 15 bases between them. The CDR3 has 14 residues. The CDR3 bases are TGCAGCGTAAGTGGGGGGAGTGTCTCCTACGAGCAGTACTTC. Its translation: CSVSGGSVSYEQYF.

This clonotype was seen only a few times. The rearrangement links TRBV7-6 to TRBJ2-3, with D perhaps matching TRBD1 or TRBD2 (5 bases each). The germline V and J ends were trimmed by 4 bases and 4 bases, with 15 bases remaining between them. CDR3 length equals 15 residues. CDR1 and CDR2 (germline): SGHVS, FNYEAQ. CDR3 sequence: CASSWDGQGADTQYF. CDR3 nucleotide sequence: TGTGCCAGCAGCTGGGACGGCCAGGGAGCAGATACGCAGTATTTT. The full variable domain, completed using reference TRBV7-6 and TRBJ2-3, is GAGVSQSPRYKVTKRGQDVALRCDPISGHVSLYWYRQALGQGPEFLTYFNYEAQQDKSGLPNDRFSAERPEGSISTLTIQRTEQRDSAMYRCASSWDGQGADTQYFGPGTRLTVL.

The chain combines TRBV28 with TRBJ2-3; TRBD2 matches 11 bases. The germline V gene has CDR1 MDHEN and CDR2 SYDVKM. The CDR3 contains 15 residues. Trimming took 3 bases from V and 7 from J; bases not matched to a gene: 6. As DNA, the CDR3 is TGTGCCAGCAGTTTTACTAGCGGGAGAGAGAATACGCAGTATTTT. Translation: CASSFTSGRENTQYF.

The CDR3 coding sequence is TGCAGTGCTAGAGGCCGGCAGTCTCTGTCAGAGACCCAGTACTTC. Amino acid sequence: CSARGRQSLSETQYF. The V gene is TRBV20-1, the J gene TRBJ2-5; D unclear. Germline CDR1 and CDR2: DFQATT and SNEGSKA (reference sequence). V was pared by 1 base and J by 4 bases, with 16 bases between. This CDR3 region has 15 residues.

This sequence joins TRBV28 and TRBJ2-6; 9 nucleotides match TRBD2. Germline V gives CDR1 MDHEN, CDR2 SYDVKM. The J segment lost 0 bases and the V segment lost 3 bases, leaving 6 bases of the junction unmatched. This CDR3 has 18 amino acids. The CDR3 sequence: CASSFPAGGSSGANVLTF. CDR3 in DNA: TGTGCCAGCAGTTTTCCAGCGGGGGGAAGCTCTGGGGCCAACGTCCTGACTTTC. The entire variable domain, with the rest obtained from reference TRBV28 and TRBJ2-6, is as follows: DVKVTQSSRYLVKRTGEKVFLECVQDMDHENMFWYRQDPGLGLRLIYFSYDVKMKEKGDIPEGYSVSREKKERFSLILESASTNQTSMYLCASSFPAGGSSGANVLTFGAGSRLTVL.

The J gene is TRBJ2-3, the V gene TRBV29-1; D is unresolved. The CDR3 is 9 residues long. V lost 7 bases and J lost 6, with 5 bases in between. The V gene's germline CDR1 is SQVTM and CDR2 ANQGSEA. The CDR3 nucleotides are TGCAGCGCCGGGGATACGCAGTATTTT. Residues: CSAGDTQYF.

This clonotype has more than one count but fewer than ten. This chain joins TRBV6-1 and TRBJ2-7, with 11 bases lining up with TRBD1. The germline V gene has CDR1 MNHNS and CDR2 SASEGT. The CDR3 covers 18 residues. With 6 bases clipped from V and 1 base from J, the junction kept 14 bases outside the gene matches. The CDR3 coding sequence is TGTGCCAGCAGCACTTTTTTTCGCGGGACAGGGGGTTCCTACGAGCAGTACTTC. Translating gives CASSTFFRGTGGSYEQYF.

The chain carries TRBV12-3 or TRBV12-4 and TRBJ2-7, with D possibly being TRBD2 (5 bases). The CDR3 runs 12 residues. The V gene lost 3 bases and the J gene lost 5 bases, with 8 bases spanning the gap. The DNA of the CDR3 is TGTGCCAGCAGTTTCGGGGTTCACGAGCAGTACTTC. This sequence encodes CASSFGVHEQYF.

The chain has TRBV7-2 and TRBJ1-2; a possible D gene is TRBD1 (5 bases). Germline CDR1 SGHTA, CDR2 FQGNSA. CDR3 length: 16 amino acids. V gave up 1 base and J gave up 6 bases, with 18 bases separating them. CDR3 nucleotide sequence: TGTGCCAGCAGCTTAGGGACCCTTTCGGGCAGGGATGGCTACACCTTC. Protein sequence: CASSLGTLSGRDGYTF.

This chain links TRBV29-1 with TRBJ2-4, with 9 bases aligning to TRBD1. The V gene end was trimmed by 6 bases and the J gene end by 7 bases; junction bases not matched to a gene: 16. The germline CDR1 and CDR2 sequences are SQVTM and ANQGSEA. This CDR3 comprises 16 residues. CDR3 sequence reads: CSVGKQGAGFTNIQYF. In nucleotides, the CDR3 is TGCAGCGTAGGGAAACAGGGGGCCGGTTTTACTAACATTCAGTACTTC.

This clonotype was seen a single time. V and J are TRBV14 and TRBJ1-2; D uncertain. The V end lost 1 base, the J end lost 11 bases, and 11 bases lay between the germline ends. Per the germline V gene, CDR1 is SGHDN and CDR2 is FVKESK. The CDR3 covers 12 residues. DNA of the CDR3: TGTGCCAGCAGCCAAGTACCCCTGAGTTACACCTTC. This encodes CASSQVPLSYTF. The variable domain in full, completed from reference TRBV14 and TRBJ1-2, reads EAGVTQFPSHSVIEKGQTVTLRCDPISGHDNLYWYRRVMGKEIKFLLHFVKESKQDESGMPNNRFLAERTGGTYSTLKVQPAELEDSGVYFCASSQVPLSYTFGSGTRLTVV.

CDR3 DNA sequence: TGCAGCGTTGAAGATTTTAACGCGGGACAGGTGAACTACAATGAGCAGTTCTTC. The encoded protein is CSVEDFNAGQVNYNEQFF. The chain links TRBV29-1 to TRBJ2-1; 8 bases agree with TRBD1. With 0 bases clipped from V and 3 bases from J, the junction kept 13 bases outside the gene matches. Germline-derived CDR1 and CDR2 are SQVTM and ANQGSEA. The CDR3 length is 18 residues.

The V call is TRBV20-1, the J call TRBJ1-4; D unclear. Trimming left V 0 bases short and J 5 bases short, with 4 bases between. CDR3 length: 12 amino acids. Germline V gene data show CDR1 as DFQATT and CDR2 as SNEGSKA (reference sequence). The chain's CDR3 is CSARELNEKLFF. The CDR3 nucleotides read TGCAGTGCTAGAGAGTTGAATGAAAAACTGTTTTTT.

The rearrangement uses TRBV7-3 and TRBJ2-3, with 13 bases that match TRBD2. Losses at the gene ends were 5 bases for V and 5 bases for J; bases not matched to a gene: 7. Germline lookup yields CDR1 SGHTA and CDR2 FQGTGA. This CDR3 spans 16 amino acids. The CDR3 here is CASSPRTSGGGDTQYF. The CDR3 DNA follows: TGTGCCAGCAGCCCCCGGACTAGCGGGGGTGGAGATACGCAGTATTTT. Variable domain in full (rest from reference TRBV7-3 and TRBJ2-3): GAGVSQTPSNKVTEKGKYVELRCDPISGHTALYWYRQSLGQGPEFLIYFQGTGAADDSGLPNDRFFAVRPEGSVSTLKIQRTERGDSAVYLCASSPRTSGGGDTQYFGPGTRLTVL.

The chain combines TRBV15 with TRBJ2-6; TRBD1 is a possible D gene (6 bases). The CDR3 has 19 residues. The ends were cut back, 1 base at V and 0 bases at J, with 16 bases in the middle. Looked up from germline, CDR1 is LNHNV and CDR2 is YYDKDF (reference sequence). CDR3 amino acids: CATSRGGGRSSSGANVLTF. The CDR3 bases are TGTGCCACCAGCAGAGGAGGGGGACGTAGTAGCTCTGGGGCCAACGTCCTGACTTTC.

The CDR3 coding sequence is TGTGCCAGCAGCCAATCTAGGGGTGGTGGCGATGGCTACACCTTC. Translation gives CASSQSRGGGDGYTF. The chain links TRBV16 to TRBJ1-2; D is perhaps TRBD1 (5 bases). This CDR3 is built from 15 residues. The germline V and J ends were trimmed by 0 bases and 6 bases, with 14 bases remaining between them. The germline CDR1 and CDR2 sequences are KGHSY and FQNENV.

This clonotype has just a few counts. V is TRBV29-1 and J is TRBJ2-5, with D perhaps given as TRBD1 or TRBD2 (6 bases each). The ends were cut back, 4 bases at V and 7 bases at J, with 16 bases in the middle. The CDR3 extends over 13 amino acids. Germline V gene lookup returns CDR1 SQVTM and CDR2 ANQGSEA. The chain's CDR3 is CSVVRSGGGTQYF. The CDR3, as DNA: TGCAGCGTTGTCCGCTCAGGAGGGGGGACCCAGTACTTC. Looking up the rest from reference TRBV29-1 and TRBJ2-5 gives the full variable domain: SAVISQKPSRDICQRGTSLTIQCQVDSQVTMMFWYRQQPGQSLTLIATANQGSEATYESGFVIDKFPISRPNLTFSTLTVSNMSPEDSSIYLCSVVRSGGGTQYFGPGTRLLVL.

The genes are TRBV27 and TRBJ2-5; D might be TRBD1 (5 bases). Germline-derived CDR1 and CDR2 are MNHEY and SMNVEV (reference sequence). This CDR3 region has 16 residues. The V end was cut by 0 bases, the J end by 1 base, with 12 bases between. This CDR3 is CASSLSAGLIQETQYF. The CDR3 DNA reads TGTGCCAGCAGTTTATCGGCAGGGTTGATCCAAGAGACCCAGTACTTC.

The chain combines TRBV12-3 or TRBV12-4 with TRBJ2-7, with 8 bases identical to TRBD1. The J segment lost 6 bases and the V segment lost 6 bases, leaving 10 bases of the junction unmatched. The CDR3 is 14 residues long. Written as DNA, the CDR3 is TGTGCCAGCAGCCGAAGCACCGACAGGGGCGAGCAGTACTTC. Its translation is CASSRSTDRGEQYF.

This clonotype was detected a few times. The chain is built from TRBV7-9 and TRBJ2-7; D remains ambiguous. Germline CDR1 and CDR2: SEHNR and FQNEAQ (reference sequence). Trimming removed 2 bases from V and 7 bases from J, with 9 bases in between. The CDR3 length is 12 residues. The CDR3 DNA reads as TGTGCCAGCAGCTTAAATGTAGGGGAGCAGTACTTC. Its translation: CASSLNVGEQYF.

The chain couples TRBV7-9 to TRBJ2-7, with TRBD1 as a possible D gene (6 bases). The tail of the sequence fits TRBJ2-5 better, so the J call may be wrong. This CDR3 comprises 12 residues. Germline CDR1 reads SEHNR; CDR2 reads FQNEAQ (reference sequence). As DNA, the CDR3 is TGTGCCAGCGACACAGGGATAGAGACCCAGTACTTC. It yields the protein CASDTGIETQYF.

This clonotype was detected once. The chain carries TRBV7-8 and TRBJ2-7; 10 nucleotides match TRBD1. Trimming at V came to 1 base and at J to 4 bases, leaving 4 bases not matched to a gene. Germline assignment: CDR1 SGHVS and CDR2 FQNEAQ. This CDR3 has 15 amino acids. In DNA, the CDR3 is TGTGCCAGCAGCTTAGGTAGACAGGGGGCATACGAGCAGTACTTC. It yields the protein CASSLGRQGAYEQYF.

V is TRBV29-1 and J is TRBJ2-1; D is uncertain. In germline, CDR1 is SQVTM, CDR2 ANQGSEA. The V gene lost 7 bases and the J gene lost 7 bases, with 11 bases spanning the gap. The CDR3 length is 11 residues. The DNA for the CDR3 is TGCAGCGCTAGGAACGGGAATGAGCAGTTCTTC. Protein sequence: CSARNGNEQFF.

The V and J genes are TRBV27 and TRBJ2-1; the D call may be TRBD1 or TRBD2 (6 bases each). The CDR3 sequence is 15 residues long. Germline V CDR1 and CDR2: MNHEY, SMNVEV (reference sequence). Trimming took off 4 bases at V and 6 bases at J, with 16 bases between the two ends. CDR3 sequence: CASSSSTGAGNEQFF. As DNA, the CDR3 is TGTGCCAGCAGTTCGTCGACAGGAGCGGGCAATGAGCAGTTCTTC.

The chain combines TRBV10-3 with TRBJ1-2; D is unclear. The CDR3 runs to 16 residues. CDR1 ENHRY and CDR2 SYGVKD come from the germline V gene. The germline V and J ends were trimmed by 0 bases and 1 base, with 12 bases remaining between them. CDR3 in DNA: TGTGCCATCAGTGAGTCTGGCCACAGCTTTAACTATGGCTACACCTTC. Translating it yields CAISESGHSFNYGYTF.

This clonotype was counted a single time. The chain has TRBV5-5 and TRBJ2-7; D is unclear. CDR3 length: 13 residues. V lost 0 bases and J lost 7, with 11 bases in between. The germline CDR1 and CDR2 sequences are SGHKS and YYEKEE (reference sequence). The CDR3: CASSLASLGEQYF. The DNA for the CDR3 is TGTGCCAGCAGCTTGGCGTCCCTCGGTGAGCAGTACTTC. The full variable domain, with the rest looked up from reference TRBV5-5 and TRBJ2-7, is DAGVTQSPTHLIKTRGQQVTLRCSPISGHKSVSWYQQVLGQGPQFIFQYYEKEERGRGNFPDRFSARQFPNYSSELNVNALLLGDSALYLCASSLASLGEQYFGPGTRLTVT.

This chain joins TRBV12-3 or TRBV12-4 and TRBJ1-2; the D gene is possibly TRBD1 (6 bases). CDR3 length: 18 amino acids. Trimming pared 4 bases from V and 2 bases from J, leaving 23 bases between. The CDR3 protein is CASSSPLGGAHPNYGYTF. CDR3 DNA: TGTGCCAGCAGTTCCCCCCTCGGGGGGGCTCACCCAAACTATGGCTACACCTTC.